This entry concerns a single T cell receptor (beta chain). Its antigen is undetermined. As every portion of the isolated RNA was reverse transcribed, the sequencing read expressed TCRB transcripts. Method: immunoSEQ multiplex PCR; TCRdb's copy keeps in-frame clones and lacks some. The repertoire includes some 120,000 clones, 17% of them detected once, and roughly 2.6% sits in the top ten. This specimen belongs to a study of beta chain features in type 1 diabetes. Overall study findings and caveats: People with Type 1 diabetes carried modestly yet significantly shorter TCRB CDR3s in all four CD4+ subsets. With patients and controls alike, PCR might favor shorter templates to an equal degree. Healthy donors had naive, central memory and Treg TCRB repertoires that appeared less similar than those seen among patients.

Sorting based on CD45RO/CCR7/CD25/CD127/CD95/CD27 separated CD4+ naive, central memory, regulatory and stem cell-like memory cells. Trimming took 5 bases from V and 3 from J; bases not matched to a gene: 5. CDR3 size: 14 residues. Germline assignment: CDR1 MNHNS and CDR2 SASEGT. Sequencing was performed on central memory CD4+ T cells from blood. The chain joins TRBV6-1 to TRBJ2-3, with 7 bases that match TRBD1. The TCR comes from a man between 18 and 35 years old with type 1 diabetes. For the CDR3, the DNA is TGTGCCAGCAGTTCGGGACAGCAAACAGATACGCAGTATTTT. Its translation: CASSSGQQTDTQYF.